The entry below describes one T cell receptor (beta chain). This entry comes from a study of cytomegalovirus exposure and HLA in healthy donors. Per germline, CDR1 SGDLS and CDR2 YYNGEE. There are 14 residues in the CDR3. The ends lost 3 bases at V and 14 bases at J; junction bases unmatched: 12. The PCR used 60 Vbeta and 13 Jbeta primers. Profiled with immunoSEQ multiplex PCR; TCRdb holds only in-frame clones, not every one. The sample includes 95,000 or so clones, under 90% of them seen just once. This TCR derives from a woman aged 70-85 years in good health and CMV-seropositive. The chain uses TRBV9 and TRBJ2-1; 9 bases line up with TRBD2. Source material: PBMCs. CDR3 residues: CASSDDGTGTSKFF. As DNA, the CDR3 is TGTGCCAGCAGCGACGACGGAACCGGGACTAGCAAGTTCTTC.